This T cell receptor (beta chain) is from a study of CD8 T cells in ankylosing spondylitis (dated by TCRdb to 2016 to 2017). Concerning the study at large: The study set out to find disease-linked TCR variants by profiling T cell receptor beta repertoires in ankylosing spondylitis patients and healthy donors. The whole study cohort included about a hundred healthy donors and about two dozen ankylosing spondylitis patients. Samples of peripheral blood were taken, and for ankylosing spondylitis patients, synovial fluid was collected as well.

Study-level results and caveats: Some motif variants had previously been reported in the synovial fluid and blood of reactive arthritis patients, which suggests shared mechanisms of disease initiation. Significant enrichment of the disease-linked clones was reported in matched synovial fluid samples from ankylosing spondylitis patients. The disease-linked clones had a CD8+ phenotype and were found at relatively low frequencies in peripheral blood. A TCR beta motif of several highly homologous amino acid variants appeared characteristic of blood from ankylosing spondylitis patients.

TCRdb lists the instrument as Illumina HiSeq 2500. Quantitative 5'-RACE with molecular barcodes was used to prepare TCR beta libraries. On the authors' methods: A new computational method based on a probabilistic model of VDJ rearrangement was used to identify disease-linked TCR variants. TCRdb redid the processing of the public reads, applying fastp at Q25 and MiXCR, and retained in-frame beta chains. All rows with the same CDR3 protein become a single entry with the most common DNA and genes. V and J calls and clone size were set by TCRdb, not the authors. For this sample the table gives about 240,000 distinct CDR3 sequences, of which around 7.8% were detected only once. Nearly 7% of the sample lies in the top ten. This clonotype was detected ten times or more. Its specific antigen is unknown. Base qualities were left out, and no much larger clone turns up one base away. CDR1 and CDR2, per the germline V gene, are SQVTM and ANQGSEA. From the cysteine up to the phenylalanine, the CDR3 has a length of 14 residues. Solely the CDR3 DNA is kept, with 42 bases framed from the first base. Trimming takes 5 bases from V and 1 base from J, and the germline ends sit 14 bases apart.

Sequenced sample: blood, either unsorted or a sorted T cell fraction (not recorded which). This clonotype was sampled from a male donor with ankylosing spondylitis or in good health (not recorded which). The chain links TRBV29-1 with TRBJ1-1; TRBD1 is a weak D gene call, 5 bases matching. The DNA sequence reads TGCAGCGTTTCCGGGACTCAGGGGAACACTGAAGCTTTCTTT. This sequence encodes CSVSGTQGNTEAFF.